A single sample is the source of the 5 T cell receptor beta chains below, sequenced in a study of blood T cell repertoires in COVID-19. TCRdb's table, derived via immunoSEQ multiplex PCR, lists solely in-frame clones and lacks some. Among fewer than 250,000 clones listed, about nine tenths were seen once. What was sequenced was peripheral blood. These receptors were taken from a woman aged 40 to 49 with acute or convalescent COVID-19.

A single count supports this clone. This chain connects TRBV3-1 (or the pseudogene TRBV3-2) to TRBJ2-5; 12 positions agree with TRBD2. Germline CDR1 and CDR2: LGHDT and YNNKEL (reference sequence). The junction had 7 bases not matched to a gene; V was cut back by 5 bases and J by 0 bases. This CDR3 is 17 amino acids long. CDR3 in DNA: TGTGCCAGCAGCTCCATTGGGACTAGCGGGTACCAAGAGACCCAGTACTTC. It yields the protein CASSSIGTSGYQETQYF.

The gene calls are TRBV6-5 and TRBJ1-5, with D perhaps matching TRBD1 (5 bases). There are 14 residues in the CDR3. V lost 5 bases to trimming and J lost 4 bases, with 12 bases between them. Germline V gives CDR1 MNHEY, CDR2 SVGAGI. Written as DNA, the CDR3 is TGTGCCAGCAGTCCCGACAGCCTTAATCAGCCCCAGCATTTT. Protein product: CASSPDSLNQPQHF.

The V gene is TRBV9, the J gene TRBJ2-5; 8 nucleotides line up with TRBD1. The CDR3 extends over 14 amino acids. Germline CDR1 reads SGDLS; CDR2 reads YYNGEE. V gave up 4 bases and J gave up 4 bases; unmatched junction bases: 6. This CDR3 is CASSSGGRGETQYF. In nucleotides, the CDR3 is TGTGCCAGCAGCTCAGGGGGCAGGGGAGAGACCCAGTACTTC. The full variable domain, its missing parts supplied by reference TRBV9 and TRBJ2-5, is DSGVTQTPKHLITATGQRVTLRCSPRSGDLSVYWYQQSLDQGLQFLIQYYNGEERAKGNILERFSAQQFPDLHSELNLSSLELGDSALYFCASSSGGRGETQYFGPGTRLLVL.

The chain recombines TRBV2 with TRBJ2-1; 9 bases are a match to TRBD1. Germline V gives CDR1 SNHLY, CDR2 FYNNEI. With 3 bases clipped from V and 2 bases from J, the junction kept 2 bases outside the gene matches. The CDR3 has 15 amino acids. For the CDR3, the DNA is TGTGCCAGCAGTGATAGGACAGGGGCCTACAATGAGCAGTTCTTC. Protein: CASSDRTGAYNEQFF.

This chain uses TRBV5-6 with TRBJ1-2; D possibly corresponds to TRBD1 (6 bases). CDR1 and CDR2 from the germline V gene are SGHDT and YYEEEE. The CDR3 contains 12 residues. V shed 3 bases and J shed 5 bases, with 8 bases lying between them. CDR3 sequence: CASSSQGYGYTF. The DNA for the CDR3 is TGTGCCAGCAGCTCCCAGGGGTATGGCTACACCTTC. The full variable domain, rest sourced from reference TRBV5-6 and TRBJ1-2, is DAGVTQSPTHLIKTRGQQVTLRCSPKSGHDTVSWYQQALGQGPQFIFQYYEEEERQRGNFPDRFSGHQFPNYSSELNVNALLLGDSALYLCASSSQGYGYTFGSGTRLTVV.